The rows below give T cell receptor beta chains drawn from one sample of a study of T cell changes during pregnancy in multiple sclerosis. Some clones are missing from TCRdb's copy, which holds only in-frame ones; the method was immunoSEQ multiplex PCR. This table has under 65,000 clones, approximately 92% appearing once. The source material was peripheral blood, sampled after pregnancy. The receptors originated from a female donor in good health, enrolled as a control in a pregnancy study. Both conserved end residues are trimmed from each CDR3.

TRBV5-1	TRBJ2-1	ASSTRGQGPMGYNEQF
TRBV7-7	TRBJ2-5	ASGSSGRETQY
TRBV28	TRBJ1-6	ASRAGTPVIPLH
TRBV4-1	TRBJ1-1	ASSQEAIMGTGNTEAF
TRBV27	TRBJ2-7	ASSLRSGTYEQY
TRBV7-9	TRBJ1-1	ASSLVALGGTEAF
TRBV27	TRBJ2-7	ASSFTGSYEQY
TRBV18	TRBJ2-3	ASSPLAEGDTQY
TRBV11-2	TRBJ2-5	ASSLEWQEETQY
TRBV2	TRBJ2-2	ASSARGRGNTGELF
TRBV6-5	TRBJ1-6	ASKKERVPNSPLH
TRBV6-1	TRBJ2-7	ASRDTGSYEQY
TRBV7-2	TRBJ2-1	ASSLLGQGAREQF
TRBV7-2	TRBJ2-5	ASSFRGTGPGTQY
TRBV5-1	TRBJ1-2	ASSLQGRDGYT
TRBV5-1	TRBJ1-2	ASSSRDRGGGYT
TRBV6-6	TRBJ1-3	ASSYSTGAGNTIY
TRBV19	TRBJ1-4	ASSSGGSYSNEKLF
TRBV9	TRBJ2-5	ASSGTSGTGGETQY
TRBV19	TRBJ1-2	ASREPLNYGYT
TRBV7-2	TRBJ1-2	ASSLEGVGTKPANYGYT
TRBV7-6	TRBJ2-7	ASSLAGGKYEQY
TRBV10-3	TRBJ2-6	AIPGQALSGANVLT
TRBV2	TRBJ2-3	ASRASRTDTQY
TRBV9	TRBJ2-2	ASSVVAGHTGELF
TRBV2	TRBJ2-2	ASRQTLGATGELF
TRBV14	TRBJ2-1	ASSLLAGGTNSYNEQF